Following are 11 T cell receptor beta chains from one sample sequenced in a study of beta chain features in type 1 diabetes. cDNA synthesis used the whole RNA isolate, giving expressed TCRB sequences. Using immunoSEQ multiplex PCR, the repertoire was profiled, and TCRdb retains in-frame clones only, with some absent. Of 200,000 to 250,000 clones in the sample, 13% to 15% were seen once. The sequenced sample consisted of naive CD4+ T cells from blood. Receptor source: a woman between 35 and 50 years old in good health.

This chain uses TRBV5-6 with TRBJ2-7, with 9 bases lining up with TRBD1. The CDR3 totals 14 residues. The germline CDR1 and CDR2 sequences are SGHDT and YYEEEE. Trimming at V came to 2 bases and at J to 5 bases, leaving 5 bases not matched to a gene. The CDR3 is CASSLRTGVNEQYF. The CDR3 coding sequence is TGTGCCAGCAGCTTAAGGACAGGGGTGAACGAGCAGTACTTC.

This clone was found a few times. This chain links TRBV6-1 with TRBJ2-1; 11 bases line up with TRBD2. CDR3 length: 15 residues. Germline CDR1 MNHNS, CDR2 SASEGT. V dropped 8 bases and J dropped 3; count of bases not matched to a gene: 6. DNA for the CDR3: TGTGCCAGCGGAGTAGCGGGGGGGCTCTACAATGAGCAGTTCTTC. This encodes CASGVAGGLYNEQFF.

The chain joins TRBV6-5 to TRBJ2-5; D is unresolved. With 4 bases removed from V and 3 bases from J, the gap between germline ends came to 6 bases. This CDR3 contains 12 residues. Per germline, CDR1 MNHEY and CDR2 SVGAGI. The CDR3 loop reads CASSSLEETQYF. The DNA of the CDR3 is TGTGCCAGCAGTTCTTTAGAAGAGACCCAGTACTTC.

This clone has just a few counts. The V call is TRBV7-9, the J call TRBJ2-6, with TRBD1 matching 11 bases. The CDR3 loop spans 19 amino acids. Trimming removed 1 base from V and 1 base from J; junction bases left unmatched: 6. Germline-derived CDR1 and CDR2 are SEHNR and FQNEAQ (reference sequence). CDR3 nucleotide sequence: TGTGCCAGCAGCTTAGACCCCGGACAGGGGGCTTCTGGGGCCAACGTCCTGACTTTC. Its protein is CASSLDPGQGASGANVLTF. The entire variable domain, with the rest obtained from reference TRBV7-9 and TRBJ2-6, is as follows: DTGVSQNPRHKITKRGQNVTFRCDPISEHNRLYWYRQTLGQGPEFLTYFQNEAQLEKSRLLSDRFSAERPKGSFSTLEIQRTEQGDSAMYLCASSLDPGQGASGANVLTFGAGSRLTVL.

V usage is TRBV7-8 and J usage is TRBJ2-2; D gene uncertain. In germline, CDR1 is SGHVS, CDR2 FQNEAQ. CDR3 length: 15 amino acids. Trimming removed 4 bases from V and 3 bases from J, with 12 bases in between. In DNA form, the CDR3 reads TGTGCCAGCAGCTCTGCCTTTAGAGACACCGGGGAGCTGTTTTTT. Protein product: CASSSAFRDTGELFF.

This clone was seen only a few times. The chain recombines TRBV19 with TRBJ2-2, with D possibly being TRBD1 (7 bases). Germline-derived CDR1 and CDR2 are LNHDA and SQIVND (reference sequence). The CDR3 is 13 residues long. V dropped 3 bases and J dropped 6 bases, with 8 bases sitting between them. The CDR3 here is CASSIRGAGELFF. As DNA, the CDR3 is TGTGCCAGTAGTATCAGGGGGGCCGGGGAGCTGTTTTTT.

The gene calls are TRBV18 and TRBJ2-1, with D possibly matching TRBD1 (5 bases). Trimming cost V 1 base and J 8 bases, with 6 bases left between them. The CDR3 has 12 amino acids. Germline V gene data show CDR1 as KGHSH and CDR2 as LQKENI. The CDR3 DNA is TGTGCCAGCTCACCACTAGGGGATGAGCAGTTCTTC. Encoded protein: CASSPLGDEQFF.

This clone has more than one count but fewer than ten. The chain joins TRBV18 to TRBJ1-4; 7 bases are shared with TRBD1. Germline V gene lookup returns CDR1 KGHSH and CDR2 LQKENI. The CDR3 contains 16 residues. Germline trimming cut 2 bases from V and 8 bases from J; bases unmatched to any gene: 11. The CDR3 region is CASSPAFTGVQEKLFF. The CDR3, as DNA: TGTGCCAGCTCACCAGCCTTTACAGGGGTCCAGGAAAAACTGTTTTTT.

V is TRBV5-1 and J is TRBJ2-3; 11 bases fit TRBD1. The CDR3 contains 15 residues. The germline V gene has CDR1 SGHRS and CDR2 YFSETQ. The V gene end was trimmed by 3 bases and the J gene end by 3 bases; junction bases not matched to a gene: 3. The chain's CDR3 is CASSWDRGRTDTQYF. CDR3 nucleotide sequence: TGCGCCAGCAGCTGGGACAGGGGGAGGACAGATACGCAGTATTTT.

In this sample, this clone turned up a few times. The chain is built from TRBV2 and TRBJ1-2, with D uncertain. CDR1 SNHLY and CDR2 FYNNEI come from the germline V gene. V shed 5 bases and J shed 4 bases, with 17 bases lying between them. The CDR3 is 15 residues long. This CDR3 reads CASSSPPVVFYGYTF. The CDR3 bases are TGTGCCAGCAGTTCCCCTCCGGTGGTCTTCTATGGCTACACCTTC.

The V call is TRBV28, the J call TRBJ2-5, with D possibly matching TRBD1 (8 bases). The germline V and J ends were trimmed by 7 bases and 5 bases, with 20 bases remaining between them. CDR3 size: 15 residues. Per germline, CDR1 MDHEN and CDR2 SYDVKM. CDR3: CASNNPGQGGETQYF. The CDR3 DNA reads TGTGCCAGCAACAACCCTGGACAGGGAGGGGAGACCCAGTACTTC.